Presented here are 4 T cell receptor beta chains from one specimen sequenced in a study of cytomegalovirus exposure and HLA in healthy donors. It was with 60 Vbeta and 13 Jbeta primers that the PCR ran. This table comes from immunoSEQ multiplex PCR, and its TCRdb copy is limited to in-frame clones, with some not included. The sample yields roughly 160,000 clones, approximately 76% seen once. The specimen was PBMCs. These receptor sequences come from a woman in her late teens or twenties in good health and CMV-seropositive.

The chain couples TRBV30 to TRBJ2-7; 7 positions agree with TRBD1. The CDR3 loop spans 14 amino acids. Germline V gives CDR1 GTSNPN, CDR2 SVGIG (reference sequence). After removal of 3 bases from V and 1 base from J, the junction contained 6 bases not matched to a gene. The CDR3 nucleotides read TGTGCCTGGAGCGGGACAGAGGTTTCCTACGAGCAGTACTTC. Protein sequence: CAWSGTEVSYEQYF.

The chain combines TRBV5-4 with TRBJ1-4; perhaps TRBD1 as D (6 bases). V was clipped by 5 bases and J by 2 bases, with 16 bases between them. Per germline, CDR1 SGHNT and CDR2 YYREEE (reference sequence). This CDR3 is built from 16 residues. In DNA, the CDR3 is TGTGCCAGCAGATCGGGGGGGCCGACCACTAATGAAAAACTGTTTTTT. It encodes CASRSGGPTTNEKLFF.

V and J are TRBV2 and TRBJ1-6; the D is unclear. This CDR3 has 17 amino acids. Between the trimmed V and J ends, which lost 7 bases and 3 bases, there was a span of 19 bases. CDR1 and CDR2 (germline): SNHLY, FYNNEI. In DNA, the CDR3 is TGTGCCAGCAATCTCGGAGGCGGTGGGAGCTATAATTCACCCCTCCACTTT. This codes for CASNLGGGGSYNSPLHF.

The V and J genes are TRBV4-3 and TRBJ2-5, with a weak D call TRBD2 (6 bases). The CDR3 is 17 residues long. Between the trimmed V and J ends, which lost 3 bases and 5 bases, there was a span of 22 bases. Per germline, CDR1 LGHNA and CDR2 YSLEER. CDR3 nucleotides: TGCGCCAGCAGCCACCGAAGGAGGGGCGCGGAGATTGAGACCCAGTACTTC. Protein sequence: CASSHRRRGAEIETQYF.